This T cell receptor (beta chain) was observed in a study of radiotherapy plus CTLA-4 blockade in lung cancer. Study-wide results and caveats: The study found tumor-derived TCR clones expanded in blood after radiotherapy plus ipilimumab.

The CDR3 consists of 12 residues. The germline V gene has CDR1 LNHNV and CDR2 YYDKDF (reference sequence). Trimming shortened V by 4 bases and J by 1 base, and 5 bases separated the two germline ends. Sequenced by immunoSEQ multiplex PCR; TCRdb stores in-frame clones only, minus some. Seen here are 95,000 to 150,000 clones, just under 90% observed once, and the top ten hold approximately 7.2%. This clone has just one count. The antigen is undetermined. The sample in question was peripheral blood, obtained from a patient treated with radiotherapy plus ipilimumab. This chain uses TRBV15 with TRBJ2-7; no firm D call. The TCR originated in a human donor with non-small cell lung cancer that progressed on radiotherapy plus ipilimumab. The CDR3 nucleotides are TGTGCCACCAGCACAGCTTCCTACGAGCAGTACTTC. It yields the protein CATSTASYEQYF.